This T cell receptor (beta chain) comes out of a study of T-cell memory formation after mild COVID-19. This clonotype was detected only a few times. The V end was cut by 4 bases, the J end by 0 bases, with 13 bases between. Germline V lookup: CDR1 MGHRA, CDR2 YSYEKL. This CDR3 contains 16 residues. TCRdb reanalysed the 5' RACE reads using MiXCR and keeps one entry per CDR3 protein. Counted here are approximately 250,000 distinct CDR3 sequences, approximately 15% occurring once; the ten biggest clones make up around 23%. This TCR was recovered from a man aged 18 to 29 who had mild COVID-19 (a few samples of this study predate the infection). Cell type and time point are not known. Sequencing was performed on PBMCs or a T cell subset sorted from them (not recorded which). The chain uses TRBV4-1 and TRBJ1-5; D might be TRBD1 (5 bases). The CDR3 DNA is TGCGCCAGCAGCCCTACGGAGGGGTATAGCAATCAGCCCCAGCATTTT. Translation: CASSPTEGYSNQPQHF.